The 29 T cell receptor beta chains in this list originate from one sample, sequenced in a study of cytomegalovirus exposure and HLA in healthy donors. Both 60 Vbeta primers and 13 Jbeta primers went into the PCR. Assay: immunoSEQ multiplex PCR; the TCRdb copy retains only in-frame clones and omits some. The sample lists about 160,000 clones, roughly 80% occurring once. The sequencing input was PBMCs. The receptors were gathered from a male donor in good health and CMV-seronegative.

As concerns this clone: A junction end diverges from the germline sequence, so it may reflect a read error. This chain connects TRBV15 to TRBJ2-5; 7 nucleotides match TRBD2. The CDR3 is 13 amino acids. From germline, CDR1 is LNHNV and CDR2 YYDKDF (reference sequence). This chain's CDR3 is CATSLADHETQYF. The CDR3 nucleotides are TGTGCCACCAGTCTAGCGGACCACGAGACCCAGTACTTC.

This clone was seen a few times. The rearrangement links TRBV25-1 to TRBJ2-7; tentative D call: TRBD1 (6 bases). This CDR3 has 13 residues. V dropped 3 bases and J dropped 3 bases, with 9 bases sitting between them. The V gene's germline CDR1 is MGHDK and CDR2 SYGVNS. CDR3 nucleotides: TGTGCCAGCAGTGAGAGAGGGGGCTACGAGCAGTACTTC. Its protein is CASSERGGYEQYF.

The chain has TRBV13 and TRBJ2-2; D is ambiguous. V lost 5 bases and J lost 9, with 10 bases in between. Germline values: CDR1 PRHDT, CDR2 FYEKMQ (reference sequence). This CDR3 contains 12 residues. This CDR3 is CASSTTPRELFF. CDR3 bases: TGTGCCAGCAGCACTACCCCGCGGGAGCTGTTTTTT.

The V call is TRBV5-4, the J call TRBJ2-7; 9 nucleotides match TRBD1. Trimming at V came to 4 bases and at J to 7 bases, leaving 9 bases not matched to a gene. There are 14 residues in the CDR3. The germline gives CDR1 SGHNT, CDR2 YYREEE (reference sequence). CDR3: CASSPRTGEWEQYF. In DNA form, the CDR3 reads TGTGCCAGCAGCCCAAGGACAGGGGAATGGGAGCAGTACTTC.

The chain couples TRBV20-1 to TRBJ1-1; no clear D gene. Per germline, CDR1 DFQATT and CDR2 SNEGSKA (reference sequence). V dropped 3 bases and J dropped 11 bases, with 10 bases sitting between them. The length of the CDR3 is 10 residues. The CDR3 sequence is CSASGQYAFF. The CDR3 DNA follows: TGCAGTGCTAGTGGCCAGTATGCTTTCTTT.

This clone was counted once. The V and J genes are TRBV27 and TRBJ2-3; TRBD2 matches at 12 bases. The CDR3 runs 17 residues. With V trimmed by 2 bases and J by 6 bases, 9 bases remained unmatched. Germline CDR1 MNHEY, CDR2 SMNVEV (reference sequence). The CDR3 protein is CASSLTPGLAGMDTQYF. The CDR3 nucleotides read TGTGCCAGCAGTTTAACCCCCGGACTAGCGGGAATGGATACGCAGTATTTT.

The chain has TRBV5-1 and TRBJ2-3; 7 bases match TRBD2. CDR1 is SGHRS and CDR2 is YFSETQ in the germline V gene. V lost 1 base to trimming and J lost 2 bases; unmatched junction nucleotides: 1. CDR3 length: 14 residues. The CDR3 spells CASSLSGDTDTQYF. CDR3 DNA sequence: TGCGCCAGCAGCTTGAGCGGGGACACAGATACGCAGTATTTT.

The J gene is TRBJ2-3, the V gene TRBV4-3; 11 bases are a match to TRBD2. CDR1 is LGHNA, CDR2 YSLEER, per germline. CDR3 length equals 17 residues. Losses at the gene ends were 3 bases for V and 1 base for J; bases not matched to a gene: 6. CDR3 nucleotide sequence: TGCGCCAGCAGCCACCCTCGGACTAGCGGGCGCACAGATACGCAGTATTTT. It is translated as CASSHPRTSGRTDTQYF.

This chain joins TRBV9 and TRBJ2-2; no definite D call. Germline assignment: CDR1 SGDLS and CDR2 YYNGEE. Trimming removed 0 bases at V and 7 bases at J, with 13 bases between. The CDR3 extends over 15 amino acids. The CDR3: CASSVAARSVGELFF. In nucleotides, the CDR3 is TGTGCCAGCAGCGTAGCCGCCCGCTCAGTCGGGGAGCTGTTTTTT.

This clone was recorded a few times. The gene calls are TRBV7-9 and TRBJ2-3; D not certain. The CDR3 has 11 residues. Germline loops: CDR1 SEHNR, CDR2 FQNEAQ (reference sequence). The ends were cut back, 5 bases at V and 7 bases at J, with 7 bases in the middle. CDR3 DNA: TGTGCCAGCAGCCCTAGGAATACGCAGTATTTT. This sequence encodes CASSPRNTQYF.

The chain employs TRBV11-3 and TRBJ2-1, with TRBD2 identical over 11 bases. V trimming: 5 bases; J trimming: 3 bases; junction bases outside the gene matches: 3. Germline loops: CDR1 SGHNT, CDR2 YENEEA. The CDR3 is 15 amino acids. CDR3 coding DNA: TGTGCCAGCAGCCTCGGGACTAGCGGCTACAATGAGCAGTTCTTC. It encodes CASSLGTSGYNEQFF.

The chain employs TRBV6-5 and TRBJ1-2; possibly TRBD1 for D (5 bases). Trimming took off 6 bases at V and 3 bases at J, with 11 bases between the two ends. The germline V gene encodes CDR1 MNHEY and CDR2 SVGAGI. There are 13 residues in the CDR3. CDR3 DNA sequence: TGTGCCAGCAGCCAAGGGGCATACTATGGCTACACCTTC. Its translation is CASSQGAYYGYTF.

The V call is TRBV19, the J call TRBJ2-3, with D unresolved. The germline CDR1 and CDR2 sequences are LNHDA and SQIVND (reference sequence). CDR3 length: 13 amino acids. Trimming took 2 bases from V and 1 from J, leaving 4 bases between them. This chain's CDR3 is CASSIQGTDTQYF. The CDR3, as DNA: TGTGCCAGTAGTATACAGGGCACAGATACGCAGTATTTT.

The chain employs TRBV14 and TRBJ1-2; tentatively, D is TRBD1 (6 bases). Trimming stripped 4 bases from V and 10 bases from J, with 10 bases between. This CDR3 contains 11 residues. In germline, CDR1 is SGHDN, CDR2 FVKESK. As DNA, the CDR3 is TGTGCCAGCAGCCCAGGGGTCGTCTACACCTTC. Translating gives CASSPGVVYTF.

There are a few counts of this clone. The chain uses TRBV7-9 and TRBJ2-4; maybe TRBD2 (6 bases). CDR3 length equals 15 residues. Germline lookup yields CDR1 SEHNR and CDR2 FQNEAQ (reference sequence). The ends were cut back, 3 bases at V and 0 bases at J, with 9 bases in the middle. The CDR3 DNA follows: TGTGCCAGCAGCTTGGCGGGACTAGCCAAAAACATTCAGTACTTC. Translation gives CASSLAGLAKNIQYF.

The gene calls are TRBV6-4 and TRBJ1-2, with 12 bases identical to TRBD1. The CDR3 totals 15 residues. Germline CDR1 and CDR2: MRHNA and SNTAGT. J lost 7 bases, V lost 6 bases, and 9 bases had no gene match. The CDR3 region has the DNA TGTGCCAGCAGCCCTGGGGGACAGGGGGCAGGTGGCTACACCTTC. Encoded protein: CASSPGGQGAGGYTF.

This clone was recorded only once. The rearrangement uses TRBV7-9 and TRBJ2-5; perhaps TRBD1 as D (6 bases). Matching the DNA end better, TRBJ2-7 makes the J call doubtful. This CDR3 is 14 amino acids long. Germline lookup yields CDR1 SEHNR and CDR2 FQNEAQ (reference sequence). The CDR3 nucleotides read TGTGCCAGCAGCTCCTACAGGGTATCCTACGAGCAGTACTTC. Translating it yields CASSSYRVSYEQYF.

The CDR3 region is CASRPKQGRYGYTF. For the CDR3, the DNA is TGTGCCAGCAGACCAAAACAGGGCCGGTATGGCTACACCTTC. The chain carries TRBV28 and TRBJ1-2; a possible D gene is TRBD1 (6 bases). Between the trimmed V and J ends, which lost 6 bases and 5 bases, there was a span of 16 bases. The CDR3 has 14 residues. Germline V gene data show CDR1 as MDHEN and CDR2 as SYDVKM.

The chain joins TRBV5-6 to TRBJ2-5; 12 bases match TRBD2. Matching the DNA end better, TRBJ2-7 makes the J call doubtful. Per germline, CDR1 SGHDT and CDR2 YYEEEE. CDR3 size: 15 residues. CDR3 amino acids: CASSLASGRGHEQYF. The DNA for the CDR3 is TGTGCCAGCAGCCTAGCTAGCGGGAGGGGGCACGAGCAGTACTTC.

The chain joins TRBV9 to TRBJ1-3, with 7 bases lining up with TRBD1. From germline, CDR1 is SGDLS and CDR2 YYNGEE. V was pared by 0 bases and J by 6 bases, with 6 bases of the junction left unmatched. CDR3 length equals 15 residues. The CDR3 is CASSVGTGLANTIYF. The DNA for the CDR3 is TGTGCCAGCAGCGTAGGGACAGGTTTGGCAAACACCATATATTTT. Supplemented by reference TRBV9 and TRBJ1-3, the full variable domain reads DSGVTQTPKHLITATGQRVTLRCSPRSGDLSVYWYQQSLDQGLQFLIQYYNGEERAKGNILERFSAQQFPDLHSELNLSSLELGDSALYFCASSVGTGLANTIYFGEGSWLTVV.

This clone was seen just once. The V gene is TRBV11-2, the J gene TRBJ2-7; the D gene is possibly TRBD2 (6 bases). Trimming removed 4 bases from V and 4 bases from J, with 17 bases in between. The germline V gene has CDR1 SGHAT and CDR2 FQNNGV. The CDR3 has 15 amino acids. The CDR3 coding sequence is TGTGCCAGCAGCTCGTACTTTCCGGGGGTATACGAGCAGTACTTC. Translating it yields CASSSYFPGVYEQYF.

The CDR3 DNA follows: TGTGCCAGCAGCCAAGATTTAGCGACAGGGTTCGGCTACACCTTC. Translating gives CASSQDLATGFGYTF. The chain combines TRBV4-2 with TRBJ1-2, with 7 bases lining up with TRBD1. Germline V gene lookup returns CDR1 LGHNA and CDR2 YNFKEQ. With 0 bases clipped from V and 8 bases from J, the junction kept 9 bases outside the gene matches. The length of the CDR3 is 15 residues.

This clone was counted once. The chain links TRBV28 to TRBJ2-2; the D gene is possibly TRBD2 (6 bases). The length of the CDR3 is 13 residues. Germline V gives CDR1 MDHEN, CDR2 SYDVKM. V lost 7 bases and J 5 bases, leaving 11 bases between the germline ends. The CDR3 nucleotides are TGTGCCAGCATTGCGGCGGGAACCGGGGAGCTGTTTTTT. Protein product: CASIAAGTGELFF.

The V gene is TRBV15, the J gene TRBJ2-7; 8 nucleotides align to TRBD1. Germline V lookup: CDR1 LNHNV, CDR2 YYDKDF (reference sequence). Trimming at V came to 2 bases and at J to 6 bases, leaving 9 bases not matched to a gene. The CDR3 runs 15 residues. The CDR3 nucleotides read TGTGCCACCAGCAGACAGGGGGCGAGGGCTGGCGAGCAGTACTTC. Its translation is CATSRQGARAGEQYF.

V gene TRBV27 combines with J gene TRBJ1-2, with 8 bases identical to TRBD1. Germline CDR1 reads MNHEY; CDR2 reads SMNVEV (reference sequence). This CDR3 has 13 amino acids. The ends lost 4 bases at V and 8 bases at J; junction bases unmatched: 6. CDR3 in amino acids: CASSSQQGGGYTF. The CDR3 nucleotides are TGTGCCAGCAGTTCTCAACAGGGGGGCGGCTACACCTTC.

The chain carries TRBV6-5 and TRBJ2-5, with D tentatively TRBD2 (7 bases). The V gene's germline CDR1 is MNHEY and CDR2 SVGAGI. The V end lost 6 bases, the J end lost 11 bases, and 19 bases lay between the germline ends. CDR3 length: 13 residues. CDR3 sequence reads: CASRGNREGEQYF. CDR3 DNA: TGTGCCAGCAGGGGGAACAGGGAGGGGGAGCAGTACTTC.

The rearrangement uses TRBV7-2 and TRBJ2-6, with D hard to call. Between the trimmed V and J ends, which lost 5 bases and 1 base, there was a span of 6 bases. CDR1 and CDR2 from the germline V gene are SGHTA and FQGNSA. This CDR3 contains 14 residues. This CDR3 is CASSPSSGANVLTF. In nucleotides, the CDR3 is TGTGCCAGCAGCCCCAGTTCTGGGGCCAACGTCCTGACTTTC.

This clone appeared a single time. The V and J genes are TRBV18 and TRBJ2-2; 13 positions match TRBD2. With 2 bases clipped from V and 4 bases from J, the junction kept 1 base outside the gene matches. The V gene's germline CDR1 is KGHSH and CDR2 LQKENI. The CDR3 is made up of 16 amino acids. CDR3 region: CASSPGLAGATGELFF. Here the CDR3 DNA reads TGTGCCAGCTCACCAGGACTAGCGGGGGCCACCGGGGAGCTGTTTTTT.

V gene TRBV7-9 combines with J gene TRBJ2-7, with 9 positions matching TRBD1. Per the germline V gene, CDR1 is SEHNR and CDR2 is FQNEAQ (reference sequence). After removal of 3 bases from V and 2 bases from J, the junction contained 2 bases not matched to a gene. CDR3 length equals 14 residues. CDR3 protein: CASSLRTGAYEQYF. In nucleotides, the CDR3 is TGTGCCAGCAGCTTGCGGACAGGGGCCTACGAGCAGTACTTC.